These 22 T cell receptor beta chains originate from one sample sequenced in a study of T-cell memory formation after mild COVID-19. From the 5' RACE reads, TCRdb called clonotypes with MiXCR, one entry per CDR3 protein. The sample carries under 300,000 distinct CDR3 sequences, 8% to 10% recorded once. The sequencing input was PBMCs or a T cell subset sorted from them (not recorded which). These receptors were obtained from a man between 18 and 29 years old who had mild COVID-19 (a few samples of this study predate the infection). Cell type and time point are not known.

V gene TRBV5-1 combines with J gene TRBJ2-6; D is perhaps TRBD1 (5 bases). Trimming removed 5 bases from V and 1 base from J, with 10 bases in between. Germline values: CDR1 SGHRS, CDR2 YFSETQ. The CDR3 is 15 amino acids. CDR3 loop: CASRTQGSGANVLTF. Here the CDR3 DNA reads TGCGCCAGCAGAACGCAGGGTTCTGGGGCCAACGTCCTGACTTTC. Complete variable domain (other parts from reference TRBV5-1 and TRBJ2-6): KAGVTQTPRYLIKTRGQQVTLSCSPISGHRSVSWYQQTPGQGLQFLFEYFSETQRNKGNFPGRFSGRQFSNSRSEMNVSTLELGDSALYLCASRTQGSGANVLTFGAGSRLTVL.

In its sample, this clonotype was seen a few times. This chain links TRBV20-1 with TRBJ2-3; tentative D call: TRBD2 (5 bases). V gave up 1 base and J gave up 0 bases, with 20 bases separating them. CDR1 and CDR2 (germline): DFQATT, SNEGSKA (reference sequence). The CDR3 contains 18 residues. CDR3 sequence (DNA): TGCAGTGCTAGAGGGGGAGCAGCCCCAGTTACTAGCACAGATACGCAGTATTTT. This codes for CSARGGAAPVTSTDTQYF.

This clonotype was seen a handful of times. The chain joins TRBV6-2 or TRBV6-3 to TRBJ2-1; 11 positions agree with TRBD1. Germline trimming cut 2 bases from V and 6 bases from J; bases unmatched to any gene: 3. Looked up from germline, CDR1 is MNHEY and CDR2 is SVGEGT. CDR3 length equals 15 residues. The CDR3 reads CASSYQGTGGNEQFF. DNA for the CDR3: TGTGCCAGCAGTTACCAAGGGACAGGGGGCAATGAGCAGTTCTTC.

This clonotype has at least ten counts. The chain carries TRBV9 and TRBJ2-1; D call uncertain. V was pared by 0 bases and J by 0 bases, with 7 bases between. CDR3 length: 15 amino acids. CDR1 and CDR2 (germline): SGDLS, YYNGEE. In DNA, the CDR3 is TGTGCCAGCAGCGTAGCTGGGATCTCCTACAATGAGCAGTTCTTC. This translates into CASSVAGISYNEQFF.

Many counts were recorded for this clonotype. The genes are TRBV5-1 and TRBJ2-6; D uncertain. The ends were cut back, 3 bases at V and 0 bases at J, with 7 bases in the middle. This CDR3 has 15 amino acids. In germline, CDR1 is SGHRS, CDR2 YFSETQ. CDR3 sequence: CASSSAPSGANVLTF. As DNA, the CDR3 is TGCGCCAGCAGCTCTGCCCCCTCTGGGGCCAACGTCCTGACTTTC.

This chain connects TRBV4-1 to TRBJ2-7, with TRBD2 matching over 10 bases. The CDR3 sequence is 14 residues long. Germline-derived CDR1 and CDR2 are MGHRA and YSYEKL. V lost 4 bases and J lost 6; bases outside the gene matches: 6. Here the CDR3 DNA reads TGCGCCAGCAGCCGGCTTAGCGGGGGGCTCGAGCAGTACGTC. It yields the protein CASSRLSGGLEQYV.

This clonotype was detected only a few times. This chain joins TRBV6-5 and TRBJ1-2; D may be TRBD1 (5 bases). The germline gives CDR1 MNHEY, CDR2 SVGAGI. Trimming took 4 bases from V and 8 from J, leaving 20 bases between them. The CDR3 consists of 15 residues. The CDR3 is CASSSVAGKVGGYTF. The CDR3 coding sequence is TGTGCCAGCAGTTCGGTGGCAGGGAAGGTCGGCGGCTACACCTTC.

The chain couples TRBV3-1 to TRBJ1-4; a weak D match, TRBD1 (5 bases). The germline CDR1 and CDR2 sequences are LGHDT and YNNKEL (reference sequence). The CDR3 totals 17 residues. Deletions cut 4 bases from V and 10 bases from J, with 25 bases between. The DNA for the CDR3 is TGTGCCAGCAGCCCCAAGAACCCGGGGCAGGACATCGGAAAACTGTTTTTT. It codes for CASSPKNPGQDIGKLFF.

The V and J genes are TRBV4-1 and TRBJ1-5; D is unresolved. Germline V gives CDR1 MGHRA, CDR2 YSYEKL. V was trimmed by 1 base and J by 0 bases, leaving 7 bases between them. This CDR3 has 15 amino acids. In nucleotides, the CDR3 is TGCGCCAGCAGCCAAGTCCCAGATAGCAATCAGCCCCAGCATTTT. This gives the protein CASSQVPDSNQPQHF.

This clonotype was observed a few times. J is TRBJ1-5 and V is TRBV6-2 or TRBV6-3; 7 bases are a match to TRBD1. Germline CDR1 reads MNHEY; CDR2 reads SVGEGT. V lost 0 bases, J lost 6 bases, and 2 bases stayed unmatched. The length of the CDR3 is 14 residues. CDR3 in amino acids: CASSYSAGGQPQHF. The CDR3 DNA follows: TGTGCCAGCAGTTACTCGGCAGGGGGTCAGCCCCAGCATTTT.

V and J are TRBV6-5 and TRBJ2-2, with 11 bases that match TRBD2. The trim removed 8 bases at V and 0 bases at J, leaving 2 bases unmatched. Germline CDR1 MNHEY, CDR2 SVGAGI. This CDR3 contains 15 residues. The CDR3 sequence is CASQGLAANTGELFF. CDR3 DNA sequence: TGTGCCAGCCAGGGACTAGCGGCGAACACCGGGGAGCTGTTTTTT.

The chain joins TRBV18 to TRBJ2-2; tentative D call: TRBD2 (5 bases). This CDR3 region has 15 residues. V dropped 5 bases and J dropped 3 bases, with 13 bases sitting between them. Germline CDR1 KGHSH, CDR2 LQKENI. The CDR3 DNA sequence: TGTGCCAGCTCAAAGTGGGAGACGGACACCGGGGAGCTGTTTTTT. The encoded protein is CASSKWETDTGELFF.

V is TRBV4-2 and J is TRBJ2-3, with 9 bases lining up with TRBD2. The CDR3 extends over 16 amino acids. Germline V gives CDR1 LGHNA, CDR2 YNFKEQ. Trimming took 1 base from V and 2 from J; bases not matched to a gene: 4. The CDR3 DNA reads as TGTGCCAGCAGCCAAGTTAGCGGGGGCCACACAGATACGCAGTATTTT. Protein product: CASSQVSGGHTDTQYF.

In its sample, this clonotype was seen once. The chain is built from TRBV20-1 and TRBJ2-7; D not resolved. The CDR3 contains 13 residues. V was shortened by 0 bases and J by 1 base, with 7 bases between the two germline ends. CDR1 is DFQATT and CDR2 is SNEGSKA in the germline V gene (reference sequence). The CDR3 DNA is TGCAGTGCTAGAGATTGGAATTCCTACGAGCAGTACTTC. Translation: CSARDWNSYEQYF.

This clonotype was counted between two and nine times. CDR3 amino acids: CASRTGLMGPDTQYF. The CDR3 DNA sequence: TGCGCCAGCAGGACGGGACTAATGGGGCCAGATACGCAGTATTTT. The chain recombines TRBV5-1 with TRBJ2-3; 7 bases match TRBD2. Germline CDR1 reads SGHRS; CDR2 reads YFSETQ. Unmatched junction bases numbered 10, after V lost 5 bases and J lost 4 bases. The CDR3 totals 15 residues.

V gene TRBV24-1 combines with J gene TRBJ1-5; 8 nucleotides agree with TRBD1. Germline CDR1 and CDR2: KGHDR and SFDVKD. Unmatched junction bases numbered 3, after V lost 3 bases and J lost 3 bases. This CDR3 has 15 amino acids. CDR3 residues: CATSDGQGFNQPQHF. Written as DNA, the CDR3 is TGTGCCACCAGTGATGGACAGGGATTCAATCAGCCCCAGCATTTT.

This clonotype showed up just a few times. The chain has TRBV5-1 and TRBJ2-3; 9 nucleotides agree with TRBD1. Looked up from germline, CDR1 is SGHRS and CDR2 is YFSETQ. The length of the CDR3 is 13 residues. Unmatched junction bases numbered 3, after V lost 4 bases and J lost 6 bases. The CDR3 loop is CASSDGTGDTQYF. CDR3 nucleotide sequence: TGCGCCAGCAGCGACGGGACAGGGGATACGCAGTATTTT.

This clonotype came up a few times. The chain joins TRBV7-9 to TRBJ2-1, with D perhaps TRBD1 or TRBD2 (5 bases each). Trimming took 5 bases from V and 6 from J, leaving 11 bases between them. The CDR3 contains 13 residues. Per germline, CDR1 SEHNR and CDR2 FQNEAQ (reference sequence). The CDR3 DNA sequence: TGTGCCAGCAGCCTGGGACCCGTCAATGAGCAGTTCTTC. It yields the protein CASSLGPVNEQFF. The entire variable domain, with the rest obtained from reference TRBV7-9 and TRBJ2-1, is as follows: DTGVSQNPRHKITKRGQNVTFRCDPISEHNRLYWYRQTLGQGPEFLTYFQNEAQLEKSRLLSDRFSAERPKGSFSTLEIQRTEQGDSAMYLCASSLGPVNEQFFGPGTRLTVL.

The chain uses TRBV7-9 and TRBJ2-7, with D possibly TRBD2 on 5 matching bases. V shed 6 bases and J shed 0 bases, with 9 bases lying between them. This CDR3 region has 13 residues. Germline CDR1 reads SEHNR; CDR2 reads FQNEAQ (reference sequence). The CDR3 DNA reads TGTGCCAGCAGACCGGACTTCTCCTACGAGCAGTACTTC. This gives the protein CASRPDFSYEQYF.

This clonotype is medium-sized (0.01 to 0.1%) within its sample. The rearrangement joins TRBV4-1 to TRBJ2-2; 7 nucleotides match TRBD1. CDR1 is MGHRA, CDR2 YSYEKL, per germline. The CDR3 covers 17 residues. V shed 3 bases, J shed 0 bases, and the junction held 7 bases outside the gene matches. For the CDR3, the DNA is TGCGCCAGCAGCCAGCCTCCAGGGGGTCCGAACACCGGGGAGCTGTTTTTT. Protein sequence: CASSQPPGGPNTGELFF.

The chain links TRBV7-2 to TRBJ2-3; D remains ambiguous. V was pared by 6 bases and J by 4 bases, with 11 bases between. Germline values: CDR1 SGHTA, CDR2 FQGNSA. The CDR3 is 13 residues long. The CDR3 DNA reads as TGTGCCAGCAGTAGTCGGCAGTCAGATACGCAGTATTTT. Translated: CASSSRQSDTQYF.

The table lists this clonotype with many counts. The CDR3 DNA reads TGCGCCAGCAGCCAAGGAACAGGCAGTCAAGTTGGTTGGGAGCTGTTTTTT. It yields the protein CASSQGTGSQVGWELFF. The genes are TRBV4-1 and TRBJ2-2; weak D call: TRBD1 (5 bases). Germline lookup yields CDR1 MGHRA and CDR2 YSYEKL. The CDR3 length is 17 residues. V was pared by 1 base and J by 9 bases, with 21 bases between.